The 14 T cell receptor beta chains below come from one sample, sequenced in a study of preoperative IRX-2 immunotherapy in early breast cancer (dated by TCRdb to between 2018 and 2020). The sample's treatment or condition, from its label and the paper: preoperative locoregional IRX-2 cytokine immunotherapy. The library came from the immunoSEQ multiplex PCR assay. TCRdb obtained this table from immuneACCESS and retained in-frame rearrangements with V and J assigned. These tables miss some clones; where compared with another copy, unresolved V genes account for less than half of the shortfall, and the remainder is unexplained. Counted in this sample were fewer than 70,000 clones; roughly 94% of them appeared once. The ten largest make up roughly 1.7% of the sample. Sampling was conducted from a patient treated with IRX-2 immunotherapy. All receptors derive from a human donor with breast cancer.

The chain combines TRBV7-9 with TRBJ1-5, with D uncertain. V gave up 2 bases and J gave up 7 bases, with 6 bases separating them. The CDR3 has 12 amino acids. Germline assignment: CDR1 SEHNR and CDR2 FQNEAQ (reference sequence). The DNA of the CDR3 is TGTGCCAGCAGCTTAAGCCGGCAGCCCCAGCATTTT. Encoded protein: CASSLSRQPQHF.

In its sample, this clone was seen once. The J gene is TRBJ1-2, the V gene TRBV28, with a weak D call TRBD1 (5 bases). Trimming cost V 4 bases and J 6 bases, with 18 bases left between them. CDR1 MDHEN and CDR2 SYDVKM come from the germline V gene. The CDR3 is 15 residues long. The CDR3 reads CASSSPGPSRNGYTF. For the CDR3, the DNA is TGTGCCAGCAGTTCACCGGGACCCAGTAGAAATGGCTACACCTTC.

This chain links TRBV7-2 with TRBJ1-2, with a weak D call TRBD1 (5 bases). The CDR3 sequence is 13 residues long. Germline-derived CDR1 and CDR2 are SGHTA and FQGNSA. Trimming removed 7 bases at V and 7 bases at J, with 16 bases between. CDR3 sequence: CASTLGGIRGYTF. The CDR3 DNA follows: TGTGCCAGCACCCTTGGGGGAATCCGTGGCTACACCTTC.

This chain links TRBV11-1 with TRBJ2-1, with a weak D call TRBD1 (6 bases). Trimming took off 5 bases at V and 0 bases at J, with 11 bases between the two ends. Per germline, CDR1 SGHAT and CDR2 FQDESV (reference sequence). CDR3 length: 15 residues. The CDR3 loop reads CASSPDRSSYNEQFF. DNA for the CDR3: TGTGCCAGCAGCCCCGACAGGAGCTCCTACAATGAGCAGTTCTTC.

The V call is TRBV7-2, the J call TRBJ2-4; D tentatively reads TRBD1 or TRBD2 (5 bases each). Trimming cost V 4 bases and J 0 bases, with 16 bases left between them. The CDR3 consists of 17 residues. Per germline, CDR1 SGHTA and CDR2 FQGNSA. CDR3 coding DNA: TGTGCCAGCAGCTCGGGGCCAGGTACACTAGCCAAAAACATTCAGTACTTC. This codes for CASSSGPGTLAKNIQYF.

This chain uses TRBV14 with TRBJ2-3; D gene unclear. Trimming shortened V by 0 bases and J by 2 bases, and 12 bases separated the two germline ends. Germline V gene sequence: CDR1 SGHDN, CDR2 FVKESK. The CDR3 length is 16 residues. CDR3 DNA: TGTGCCAGCAGCCAAGAACGTCCGATACCCACAGATACGCAGTATTTT. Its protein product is CASSQERPIPTDTQYF.

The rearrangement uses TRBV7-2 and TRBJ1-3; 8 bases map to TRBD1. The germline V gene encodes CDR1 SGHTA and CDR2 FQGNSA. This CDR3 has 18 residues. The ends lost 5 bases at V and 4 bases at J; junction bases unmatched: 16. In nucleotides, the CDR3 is TGTGCCAGCAGCCAACGGACAGGGTTGCGTTTGTGGGGAAACACCATATATTTT. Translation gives CASSQRTGLRLWGNTIYF.

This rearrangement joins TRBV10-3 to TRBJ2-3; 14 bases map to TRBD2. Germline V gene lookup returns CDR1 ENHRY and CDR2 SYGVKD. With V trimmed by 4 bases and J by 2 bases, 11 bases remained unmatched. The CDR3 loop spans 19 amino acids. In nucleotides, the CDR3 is TGTGCCATCAGTGGCTCCGGGACTAGCGGGAGTAGAGACACAGATACGCAGTATTTT. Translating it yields CAISGSGTSGSRDTDTQYF.

In nucleotides, the CDR3 is TGTGCCAGCAGGAAGGGGGCCACCTATGGCTACACCTTC. Protein: CASRKGATYGYTF. The J gene is TRBJ1-2, the V gene TRBV28; TRBD1 matches at 7 bases. V lost 6 bases, J lost 4 bases, and 5 bases stayed unmatched. Germline CDR1 is MDHEN and CDR2 is SYDVKM. This CDR3 spans 13 amino acids.

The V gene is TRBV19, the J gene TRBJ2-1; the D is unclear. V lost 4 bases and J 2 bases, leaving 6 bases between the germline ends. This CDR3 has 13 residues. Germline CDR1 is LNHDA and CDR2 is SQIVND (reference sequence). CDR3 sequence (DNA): TGTGCCAGTAGTACCGGGCCCTACAATGAGCAGTTCTTC. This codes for CASSTGPYNEQFF.

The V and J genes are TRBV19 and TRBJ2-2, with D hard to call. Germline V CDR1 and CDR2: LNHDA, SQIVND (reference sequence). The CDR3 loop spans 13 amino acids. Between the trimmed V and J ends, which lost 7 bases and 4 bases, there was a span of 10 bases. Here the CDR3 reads CASTRRSTGELFF. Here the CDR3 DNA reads TGTGCCAGTACCCGTAGGAGCACCGGGGAGCTGTTTTTT.

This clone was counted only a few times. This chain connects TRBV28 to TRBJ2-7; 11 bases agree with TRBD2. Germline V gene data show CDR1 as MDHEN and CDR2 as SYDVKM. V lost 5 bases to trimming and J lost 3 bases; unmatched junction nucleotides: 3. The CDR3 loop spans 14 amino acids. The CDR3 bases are TGTGCCAGCAGTACTAGCGGGGGTCGCTACGAGCAGTACTTC. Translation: CASSTSGGRYEQYF.

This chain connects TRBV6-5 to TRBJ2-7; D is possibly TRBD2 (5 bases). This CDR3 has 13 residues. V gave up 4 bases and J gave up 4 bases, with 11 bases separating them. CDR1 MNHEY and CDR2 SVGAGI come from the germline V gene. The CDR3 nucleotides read TGTGCCAGCAGTTCCGACTATCCGTACGAGCAGTACTTC. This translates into CASSSDYPYEQYF.

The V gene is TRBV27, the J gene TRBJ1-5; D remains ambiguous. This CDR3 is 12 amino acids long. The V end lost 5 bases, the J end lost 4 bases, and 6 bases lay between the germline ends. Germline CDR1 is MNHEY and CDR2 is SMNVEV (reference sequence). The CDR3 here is CASSTQNQPQHF. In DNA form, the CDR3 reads TGTGCCAGCAGTACCCAGAATCAGCCCCAGCATTTT.